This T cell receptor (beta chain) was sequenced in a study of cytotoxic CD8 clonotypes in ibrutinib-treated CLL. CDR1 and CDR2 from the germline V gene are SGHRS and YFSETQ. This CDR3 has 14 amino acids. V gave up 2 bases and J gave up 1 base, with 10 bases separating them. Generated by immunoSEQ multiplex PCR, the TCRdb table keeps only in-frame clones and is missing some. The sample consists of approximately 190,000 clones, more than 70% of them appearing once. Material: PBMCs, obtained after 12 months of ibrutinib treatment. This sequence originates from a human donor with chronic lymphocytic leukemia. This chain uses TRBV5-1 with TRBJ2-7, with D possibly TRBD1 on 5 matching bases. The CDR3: CASSLRQRSYEQYF. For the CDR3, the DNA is TGCGCCAGCAGCTTAAGACAGAGATCCTACGAGCAGTACTTC.